This entry describes one TCR beta chain. The antigen remains unidentified. The source of the sample is a study of identical twins. Study-wide points: There was an excess of low generation probability in the out-of-frame alpha sequences that twins shared. Abundant beta clonotypes from cord blood bore fewer insertions; memory repertoires lacked this pattern.

This CDR3 has 16 amino acids. V shed 1 base and J 0 bases; nucleotides not matched to a gene: 4. Germline-derived CDR1 and CDR2 are SGHTA and FQGNSA. TCRdb reprocessed the 5' RACE reads via MiXCR and lists one record per CDR3 protein. The data contain a few hundred thousand distinct CDR3 sequences, roughly an eighth of them seen just once; the ten biggest clones take up approximately 0.98%. The data also belong to a second study, concerning yellow fever vaccine responses in identical twins. From that second work: Twins' vaccine T cell response reportedly gave the appearance of partial convergence and partial personalization.

The sample was CD4+ T cells sorted from blood. This receptor was identified in a woman aged 18-29 years in good health. The V gene is TRBV7-2, the J gene TRBJ2-3; TRBD2 agrees at 7 bases. The CDR3 loop is CASSLGSGWSTDTQYF. In DNA, the CDR3 is TGTGCCAGCAGCTTAGGTAGCGGGTGGAGCACAGATACGCAGTATTTT.